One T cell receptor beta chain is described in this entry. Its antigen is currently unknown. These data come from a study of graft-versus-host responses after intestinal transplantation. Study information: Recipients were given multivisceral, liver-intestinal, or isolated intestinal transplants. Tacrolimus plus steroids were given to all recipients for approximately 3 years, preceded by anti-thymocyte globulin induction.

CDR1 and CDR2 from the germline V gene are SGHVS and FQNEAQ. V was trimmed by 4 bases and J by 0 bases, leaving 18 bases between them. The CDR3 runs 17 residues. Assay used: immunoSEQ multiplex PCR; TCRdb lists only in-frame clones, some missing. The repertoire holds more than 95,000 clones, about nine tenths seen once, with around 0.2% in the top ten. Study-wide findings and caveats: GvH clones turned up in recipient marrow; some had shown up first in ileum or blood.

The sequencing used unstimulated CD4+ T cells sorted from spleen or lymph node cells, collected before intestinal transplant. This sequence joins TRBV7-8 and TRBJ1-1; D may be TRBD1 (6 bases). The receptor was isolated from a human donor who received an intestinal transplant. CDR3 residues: CASSWTVRGGMNTEAFF. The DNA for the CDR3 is TGTGCCAGCAGCTGGACAGTTCGGGGGGGCATGAACACTGAAGCTTTCTTT.